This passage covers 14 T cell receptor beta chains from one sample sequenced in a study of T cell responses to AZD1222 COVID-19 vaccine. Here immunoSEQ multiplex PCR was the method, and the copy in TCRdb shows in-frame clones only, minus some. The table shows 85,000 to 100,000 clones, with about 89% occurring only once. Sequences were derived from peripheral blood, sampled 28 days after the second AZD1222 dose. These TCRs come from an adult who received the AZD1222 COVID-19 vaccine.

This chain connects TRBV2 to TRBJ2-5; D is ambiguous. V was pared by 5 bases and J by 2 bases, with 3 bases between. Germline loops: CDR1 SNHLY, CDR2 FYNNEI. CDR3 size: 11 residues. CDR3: CASSPQETQYF. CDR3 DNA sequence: TGTGCCAGCAGTCCACAAGAGACCCAGTACTTC. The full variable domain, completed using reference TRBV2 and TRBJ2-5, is EPEVTQTPSHQVTQMGQEVILRCVPISNHLYFYWYRQILGQKVEFLVSFYNNEISEKSEIFDDQFSVERPDGSNFTLKIRSTKLEDSAMYFCASSPQETQYFGPGTRLLVL.

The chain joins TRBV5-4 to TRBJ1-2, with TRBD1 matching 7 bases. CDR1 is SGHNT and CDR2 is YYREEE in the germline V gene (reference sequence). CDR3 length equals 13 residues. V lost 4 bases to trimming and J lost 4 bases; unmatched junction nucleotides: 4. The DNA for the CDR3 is TGTGCCAGCAGCAGAGGACAGGTCTATGGCTACACCTTC. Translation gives CASSRGQVYGYTF.

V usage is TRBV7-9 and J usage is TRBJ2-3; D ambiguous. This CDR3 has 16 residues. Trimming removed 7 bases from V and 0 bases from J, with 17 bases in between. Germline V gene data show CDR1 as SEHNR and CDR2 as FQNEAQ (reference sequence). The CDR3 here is CASTPNRGPSTDTQYF. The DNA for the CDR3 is TGTGCCAGCACCCCAAACCGAGGTCCTAGCACAGATACGCAGTATTTT.

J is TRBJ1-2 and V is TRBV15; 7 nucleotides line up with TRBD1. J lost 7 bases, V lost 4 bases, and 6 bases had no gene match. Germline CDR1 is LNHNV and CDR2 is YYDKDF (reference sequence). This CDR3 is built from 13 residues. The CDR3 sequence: CATSITGDSGYTF. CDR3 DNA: TGTGCCACCAGCATTACAGGGGATAGTGGCTACACCTTC.

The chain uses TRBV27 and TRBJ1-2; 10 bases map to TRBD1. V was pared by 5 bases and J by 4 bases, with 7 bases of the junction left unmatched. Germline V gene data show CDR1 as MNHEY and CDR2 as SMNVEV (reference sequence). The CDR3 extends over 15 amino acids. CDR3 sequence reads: CASSHGQGDGYGYTF. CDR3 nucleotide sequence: TGTGCCAGCAGTCACGGACAGGGGGACGGCTATGGCTACACCTTC.

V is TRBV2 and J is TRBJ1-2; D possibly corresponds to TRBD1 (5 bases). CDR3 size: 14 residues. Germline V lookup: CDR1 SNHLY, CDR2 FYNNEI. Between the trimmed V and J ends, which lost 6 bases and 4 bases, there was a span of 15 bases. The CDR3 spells CASRGDGEGYGYTF. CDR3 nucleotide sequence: TGTGCCAGCAGAGGGGACGGAGAGGGCTATGGCTACACCTTC.

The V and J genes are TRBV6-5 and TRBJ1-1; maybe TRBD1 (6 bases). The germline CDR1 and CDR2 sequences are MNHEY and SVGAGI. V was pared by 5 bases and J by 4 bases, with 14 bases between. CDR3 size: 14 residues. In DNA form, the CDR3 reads TGTGCCAGCAGTACAGGGTTCGGGAGCACTGAAGCTTTCTTT. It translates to CASSTGFGSTEAFF.

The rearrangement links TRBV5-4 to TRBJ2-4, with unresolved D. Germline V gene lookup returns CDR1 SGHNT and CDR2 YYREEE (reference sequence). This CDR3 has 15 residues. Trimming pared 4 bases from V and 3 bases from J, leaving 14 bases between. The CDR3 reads CASSPDQTIKNIQYF. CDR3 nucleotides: TGTGCCAGCAGCCCGGATCAAACGATCAAAAACATTCAGTACTTC.

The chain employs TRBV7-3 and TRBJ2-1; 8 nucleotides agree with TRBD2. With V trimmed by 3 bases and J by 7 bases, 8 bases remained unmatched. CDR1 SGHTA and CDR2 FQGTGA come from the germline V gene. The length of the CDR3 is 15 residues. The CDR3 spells CASSLSGGAANEQFF. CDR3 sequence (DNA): TGTGCCAGCAGCTTGAGCGGGGGAGCTGCTAATGAGCAGTTCTTC. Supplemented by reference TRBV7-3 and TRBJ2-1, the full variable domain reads GAGVSQTPSNKVTEKGKYVELRCDPISGHTALYWYRQSLGQGPEFLIYFQGTGAADDSGLPNDRFFAVRPEGSVSTLKIQRTERGDSAVYLCASSLSGGAANEQFFGPGTRLTVL.

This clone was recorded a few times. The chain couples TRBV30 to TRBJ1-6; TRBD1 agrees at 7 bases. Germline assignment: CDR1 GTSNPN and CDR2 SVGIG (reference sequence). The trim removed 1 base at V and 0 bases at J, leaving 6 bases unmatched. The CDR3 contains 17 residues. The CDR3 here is CAWSARGQSSYNSPLHF. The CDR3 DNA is TGTGCCTGGAGTGCGAGGGGACAGAGCTCCTATAATTCACCCCTCCACTTT.

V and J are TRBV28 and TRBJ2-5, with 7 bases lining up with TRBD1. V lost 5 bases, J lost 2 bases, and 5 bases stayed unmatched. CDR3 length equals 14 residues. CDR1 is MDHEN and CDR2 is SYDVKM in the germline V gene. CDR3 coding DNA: TGTGCCAGCAGTCCGGGACAGTCGCAAGAGACCCAGTACTTC. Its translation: CASSPGQSQETQYF.

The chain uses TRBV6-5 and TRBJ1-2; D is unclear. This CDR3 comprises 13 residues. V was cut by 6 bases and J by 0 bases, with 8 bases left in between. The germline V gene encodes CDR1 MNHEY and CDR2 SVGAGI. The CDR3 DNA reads TGTGCCAGCAGCCTAGTAGCTAACTATGGCTACACCTTC. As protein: CASSLVANYGYTF.

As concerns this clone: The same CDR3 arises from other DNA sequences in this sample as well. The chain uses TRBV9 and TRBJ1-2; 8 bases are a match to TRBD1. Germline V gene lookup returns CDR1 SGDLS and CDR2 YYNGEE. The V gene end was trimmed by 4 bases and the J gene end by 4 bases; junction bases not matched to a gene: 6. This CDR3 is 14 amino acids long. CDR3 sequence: CASSTRTGPYGYTF. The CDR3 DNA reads TGTGCCAGCAGCACAAGGACAGGGCCCTATGGCTACACCTTC.

Here the CDR3 reads CASSRDRGGSNQPQHF. For the CDR3, the DNA is TGTGCCAGCTCACGGGACAGGGGAGGAAGCAATCAGCCCCAGCATTTT. V and J are TRBV18 and TRBJ1-5, with 10 positions matching TRBD1. The CDR3 runs 16 residues. V lost 4 bases to trimming and J lost 1 base; unmatched junction nucleotides: 4. The V gene's germline CDR1 is KGHSH and CDR2 LQKENI.